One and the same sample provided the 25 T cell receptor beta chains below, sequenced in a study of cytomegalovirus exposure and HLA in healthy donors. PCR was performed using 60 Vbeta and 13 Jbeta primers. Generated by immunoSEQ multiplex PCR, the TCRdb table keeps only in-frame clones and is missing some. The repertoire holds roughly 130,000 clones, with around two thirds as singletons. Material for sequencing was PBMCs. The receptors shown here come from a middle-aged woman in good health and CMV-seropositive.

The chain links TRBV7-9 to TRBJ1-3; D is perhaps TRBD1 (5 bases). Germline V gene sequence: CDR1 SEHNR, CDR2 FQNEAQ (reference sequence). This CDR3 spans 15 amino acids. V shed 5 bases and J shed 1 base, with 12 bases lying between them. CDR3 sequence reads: CASSAGRTSGNTIYF. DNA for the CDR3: TGTGCCAGCAGCGCGGGACGGACTTCTGGAAACACCATATATTTT.

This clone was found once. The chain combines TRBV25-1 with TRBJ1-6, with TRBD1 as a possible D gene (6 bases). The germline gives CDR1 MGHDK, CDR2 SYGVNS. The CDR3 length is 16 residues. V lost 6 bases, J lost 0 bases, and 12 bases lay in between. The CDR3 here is CASSSRDNSYNSPLHF. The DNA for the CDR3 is TGTGCCAGCAGCTCCCGGGACAACTCCTATAATTCACCCCTCCACTTT.

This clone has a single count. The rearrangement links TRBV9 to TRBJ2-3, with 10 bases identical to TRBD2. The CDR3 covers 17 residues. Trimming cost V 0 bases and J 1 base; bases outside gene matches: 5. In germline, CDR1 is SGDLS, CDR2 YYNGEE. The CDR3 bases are TGTGCCAGCAGCGTAGGAAGACTAGCGGGCCGCACAGATACGCAGTATTTT. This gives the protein CASSVGRLAGRTDTQYF.

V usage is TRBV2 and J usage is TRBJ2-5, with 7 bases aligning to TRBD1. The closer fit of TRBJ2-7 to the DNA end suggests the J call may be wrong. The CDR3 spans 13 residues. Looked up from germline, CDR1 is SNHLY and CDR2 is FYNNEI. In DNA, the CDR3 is TGTGCCAGCACGGTCGGGACAGAGGCCGAGCAGTACTTC. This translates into CASTVGTEAEQYF.

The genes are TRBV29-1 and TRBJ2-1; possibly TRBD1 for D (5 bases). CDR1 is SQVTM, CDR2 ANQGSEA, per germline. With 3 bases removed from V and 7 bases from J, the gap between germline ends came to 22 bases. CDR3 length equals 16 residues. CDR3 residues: CSVEAPWGNDMNEQFF. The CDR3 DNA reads TGCAGCGTTGAGGCTCCCTGGGGCAATGACATGAATGAGCAGTTCTTC.

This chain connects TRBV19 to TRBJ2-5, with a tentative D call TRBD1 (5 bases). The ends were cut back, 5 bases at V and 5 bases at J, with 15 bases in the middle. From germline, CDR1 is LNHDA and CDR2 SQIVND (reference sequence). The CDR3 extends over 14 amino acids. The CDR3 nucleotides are TGTGCCAGTAGTCCTGGGGCCGATCTGGAGACCCAGTACTTC. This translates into CASSPGADLETQYF. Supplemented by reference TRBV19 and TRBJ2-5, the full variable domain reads DGGITQSPKYLFRKEGQNVTLSCEQNLNHDAMYWYRQDPGQGLRLIYYSQIVNDFQKGDIAEGYSVSREKKESFPLTVTSAQKNPTAFYLCASSPGADLETQYFGPGTRLLVL.

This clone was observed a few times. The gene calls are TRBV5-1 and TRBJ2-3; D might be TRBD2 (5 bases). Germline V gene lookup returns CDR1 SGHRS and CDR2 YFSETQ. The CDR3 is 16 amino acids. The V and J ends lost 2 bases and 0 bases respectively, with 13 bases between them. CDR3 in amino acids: CASSFVGDASTDTQYF. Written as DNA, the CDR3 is TGCGCCAGCAGCTTTGTCGGGGATGCTAGCACAGATACGCAGTATTTT. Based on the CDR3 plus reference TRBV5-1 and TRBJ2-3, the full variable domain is KAGVTQTPRYLIKTRGQQVTLSCSPISGHRSVSWYQQTPGQGLQFLFEYFSETQRNKGNFPGRFSGRQFSNSRSEMNVSTLELGDSALYLCASSFVGDASTDTQYFGPGTRLTVL.

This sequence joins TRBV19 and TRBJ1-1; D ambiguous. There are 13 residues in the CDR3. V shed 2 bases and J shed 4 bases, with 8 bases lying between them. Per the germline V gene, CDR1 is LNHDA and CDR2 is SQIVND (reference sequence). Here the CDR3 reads CASSIQPSTEAFF. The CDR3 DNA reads TGTGCCAGTAGTATACAGCCTAGCACTGAAGCTTTCTTT.

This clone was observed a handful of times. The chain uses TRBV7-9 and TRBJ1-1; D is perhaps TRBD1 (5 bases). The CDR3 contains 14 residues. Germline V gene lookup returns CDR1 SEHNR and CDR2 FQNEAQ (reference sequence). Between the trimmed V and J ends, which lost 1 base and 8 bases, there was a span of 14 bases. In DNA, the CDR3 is TGTGCCAGCAGCTTAGGGGGCCAGAAGTCCGAAGCTTTCTTT. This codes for CASSLGGQKSEAFF.

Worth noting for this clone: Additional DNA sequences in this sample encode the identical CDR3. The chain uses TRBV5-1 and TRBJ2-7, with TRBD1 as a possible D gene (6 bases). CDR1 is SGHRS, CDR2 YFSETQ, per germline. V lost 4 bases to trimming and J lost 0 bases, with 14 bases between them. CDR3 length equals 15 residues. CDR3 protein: CASSVRDRSSYEQYF. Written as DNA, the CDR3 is TGCGCCAGCAGCGTCCGAGACAGGAGCTCCTACGAGCAGTACTTC.

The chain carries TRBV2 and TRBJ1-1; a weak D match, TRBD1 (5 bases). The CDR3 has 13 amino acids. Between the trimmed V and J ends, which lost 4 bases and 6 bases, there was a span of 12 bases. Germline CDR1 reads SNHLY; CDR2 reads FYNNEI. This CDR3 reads CASSVQGGSEAFF. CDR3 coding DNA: TGTGCCAGCAGTGTGCAGGGCGGTTCTGAAGCTTTCTTT.

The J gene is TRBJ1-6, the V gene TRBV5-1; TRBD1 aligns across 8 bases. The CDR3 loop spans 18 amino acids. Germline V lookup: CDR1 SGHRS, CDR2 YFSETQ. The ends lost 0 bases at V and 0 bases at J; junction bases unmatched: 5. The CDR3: CASSLETGASSYNSPLHF. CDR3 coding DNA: TGCGCCAGCAGCTTGGAGACAGGGGCCAGCTCCTATAATTCACCCCTCCACTTT.

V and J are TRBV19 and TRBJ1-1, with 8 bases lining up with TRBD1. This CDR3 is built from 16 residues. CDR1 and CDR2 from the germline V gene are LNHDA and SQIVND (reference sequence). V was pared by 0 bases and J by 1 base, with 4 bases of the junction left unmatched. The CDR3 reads CASSIDLGTGNTEAFF. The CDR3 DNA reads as TGTGCCAGTAGTATAGATCTCGGGACAGGGAACACTGAAGCTTTCTTT.

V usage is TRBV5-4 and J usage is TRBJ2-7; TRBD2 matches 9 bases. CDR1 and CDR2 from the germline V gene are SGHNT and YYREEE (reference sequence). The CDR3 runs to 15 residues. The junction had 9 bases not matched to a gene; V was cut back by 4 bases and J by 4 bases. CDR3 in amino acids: CASSLTSGAGYEQYF. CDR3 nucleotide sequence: TGTGCCAGCAGCCTGACTAGCGGAGCCGGTTACGAGCAGTACTTC.

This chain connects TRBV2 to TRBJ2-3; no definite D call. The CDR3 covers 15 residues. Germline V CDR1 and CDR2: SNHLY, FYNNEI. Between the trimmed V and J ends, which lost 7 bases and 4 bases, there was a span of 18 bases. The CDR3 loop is CASTEVGFGADTQYF. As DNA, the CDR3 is TGTGCCAGCACCGAGGTGGGTTTCGGTGCAGATACGCAGTATTTT.

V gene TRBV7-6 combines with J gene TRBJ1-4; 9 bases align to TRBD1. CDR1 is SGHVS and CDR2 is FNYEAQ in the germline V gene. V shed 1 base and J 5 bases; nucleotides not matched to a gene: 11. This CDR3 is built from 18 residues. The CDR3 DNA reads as TGTGCCAGCAGCTTAGGGGGGGCGCGCGGGACAGGGAATGAAAAACTGTTTTTT. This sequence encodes CASSLGGARGTGNEKLFF.

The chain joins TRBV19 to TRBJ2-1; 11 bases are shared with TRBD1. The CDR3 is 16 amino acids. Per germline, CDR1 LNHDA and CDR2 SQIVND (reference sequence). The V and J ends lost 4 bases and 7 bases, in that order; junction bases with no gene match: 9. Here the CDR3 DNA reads TGTGCCAGTAGTAAATTCGGGACAGGGGGAATTAATGAGCAGTTCTTC. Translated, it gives CASSKFGTGGINEQFF.

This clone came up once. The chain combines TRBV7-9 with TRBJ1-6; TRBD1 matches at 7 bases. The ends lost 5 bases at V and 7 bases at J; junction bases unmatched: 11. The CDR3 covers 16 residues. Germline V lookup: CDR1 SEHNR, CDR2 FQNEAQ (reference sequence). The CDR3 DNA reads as TGTGCCAGCAGCCCGACCTGGACAGGATCAAATTCACCCCTCCACTTT. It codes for CASSPTWTGSNSPLHF. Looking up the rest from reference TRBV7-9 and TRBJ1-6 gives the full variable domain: DTGVSQNPRHKITKRGQNVTFRCDPISEHNRLYWYRQTLGQGPEFLTYFQNEAQLEKSRLLSDRFSAERPKGSFSTLEIQRTEQGDSAMYLCASSPTWTGSNSPLHFGNGTRLTVT.

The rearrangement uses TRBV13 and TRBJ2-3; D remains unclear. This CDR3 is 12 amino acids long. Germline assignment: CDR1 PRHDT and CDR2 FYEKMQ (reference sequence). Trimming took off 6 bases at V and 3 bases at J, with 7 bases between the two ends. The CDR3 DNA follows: TGTGCCAGCAGTAGGAGTACAGATACGCAGTATTTT. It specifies CASSRSTDTQYF.

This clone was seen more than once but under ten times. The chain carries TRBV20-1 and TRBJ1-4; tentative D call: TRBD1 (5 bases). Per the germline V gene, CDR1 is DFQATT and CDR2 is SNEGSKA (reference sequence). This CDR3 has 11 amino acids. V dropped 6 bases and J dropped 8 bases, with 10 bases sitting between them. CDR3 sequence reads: CSAVTDEKLFF. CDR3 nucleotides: TGCAGTGCCGTGACAGACGAAAAACTGTTTTTT.

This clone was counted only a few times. In nucleotides, the CDR3 is TGTGCCAGCAGCCCCCTAGGGGGAGAAGAAGAGACCCAGTACTTC. Translation: CASSPLGGEEETQYF. The V and J genes are TRBV7-3 and TRBJ2-5; D is perhaps TRBD1 (6 bases). Per the germline V gene, CDR1 is SGHTA and CDR2 is FQGTGA. The CDR3 is 15 amino acids. The V end was cut by 5 bases, the J end by 3 bases, with 16 bases between.

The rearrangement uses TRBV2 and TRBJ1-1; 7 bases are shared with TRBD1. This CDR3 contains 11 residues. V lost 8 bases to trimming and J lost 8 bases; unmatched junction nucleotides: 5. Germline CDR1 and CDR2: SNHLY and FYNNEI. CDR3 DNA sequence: TGTGCCAGCCAGAGGGACAGCGAAGCTTTCTTT. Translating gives CASQRDSEAFF.

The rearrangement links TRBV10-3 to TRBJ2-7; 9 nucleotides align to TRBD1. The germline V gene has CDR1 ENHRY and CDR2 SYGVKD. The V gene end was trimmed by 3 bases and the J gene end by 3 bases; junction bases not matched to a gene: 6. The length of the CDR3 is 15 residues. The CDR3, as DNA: TGTGCCATCAGTGAAGAGGGACAGGGTTTCTACGAGCAGTACTTC. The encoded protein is CAISEEGQGFYEQYF.

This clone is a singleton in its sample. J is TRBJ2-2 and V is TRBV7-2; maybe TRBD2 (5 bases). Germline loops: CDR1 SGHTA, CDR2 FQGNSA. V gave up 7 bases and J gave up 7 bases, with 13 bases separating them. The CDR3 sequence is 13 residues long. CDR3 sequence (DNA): TGTGCCAGCACCCGGAGTGAGGGCGGGGAGCTGTTTTTT. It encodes CASTRSEGGELFF.

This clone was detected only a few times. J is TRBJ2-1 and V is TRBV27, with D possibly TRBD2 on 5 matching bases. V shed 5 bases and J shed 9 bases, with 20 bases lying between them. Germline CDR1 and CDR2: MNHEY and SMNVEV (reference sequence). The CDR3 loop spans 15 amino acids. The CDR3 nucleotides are TGTGCCAGCAGTCCTAGGGAGAGATTGGGGAGTGAGCAGTTCTTC. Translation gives CASSPRERLGSEQFF.